This T cell receptor (beta chain) was identified during a study of a mutant IDH1 vaccine in newly diagnosed glioma. TCRdb's copy holds only in-frame clones and misses some; the assay was immunoSEQ multiplex PCR. The table includes 80,000 to 100,000 clones, about 80% detected once. Time point given: baseline, week 1 (first vaccination visit). Specified treatment: pre-vaccination baseline after standard-of-care therapy. CDR1 and CDR2 from the germline V gene are SGHAT and FQNNGV. V was trimmed by 1 base and J by 10 bases, leaving 16 bases between them. This CDR3 comprises 15 residues. The sample here was PBMCs, taken from a glioma patient treated with radiotherapy, temozolomide or both. The clonotype was recovered from a man aged 35-49 years with glioma. This chain connects TRBV11-2 to TRBJ1-4, with D possibly being TRBD1 (6 bases). This CDR3 is CASSLGLRGVGKLFF. CDR3 in DNA: TGTGCCAGCAGCTTAGGTCTGAGGGGGGTAGGAAAACTGTTTTTT.